Given below is one T cell receptor beta chain in context. Antigen: not known. The CDR3 is made up of 13 amino acids. The V gene's germline CDR1 is LNHDA and CDR2 SQIVND (reference sequence). Trimming shortened V by 5 bases and J by 1 base, and 8 bases separated the two germline ends. The record originates from a study of shared clonotypes between healthy human individuals. Donors had no recently reported acute infections or vaccinations and were HIV-negative. The donor cohort consisted entirely of Caucasian adults residing in Nashville, Tennessee. Study-level results: The study found roughly 5% of naive CD4 clonotypes shared across several donors.

The sorted-subset replicate PCRs were given around 200 ng DNA, which is 30,000 or so T cell genomes. Clones were read by immunoSEQ multiplex PCR, and TCRdb kept only the in-frame ones, dropping some. The data show 550,000 to 850,000 clones, around 72% seen once. Sequenced input: memory CD4+ T cells sorted from blood. The subset is: CD45RA-negative fraction. The rearrangement uses TRBV19 and TRBJ1-1; D ambiguous. The sequence was collected from a woman aged 30 to 39 in good health. This CDR3 is CASSGSSNTEAFF. CDR3 DNA sequence: TGTGCCAGTAGTGGATCTTCGAACACTGAAGCTTTCTTT.